This TCR beta chain was recorded in a study of T cells in Graves' hyperthyroidism and ophthalmopathy. Study-wide results and limits: A model using 13 V-J features told ophthalmopathy apart from stable hyperthyroidism. Blood also held most thyroid clonotypes expanded beyond 0.001.

Investigators excluded patients with uncontrolled infection, other autoimmune disease, pregnancy or lactation. The PBMCs were sourced from fresh peripheral blood (less than 11 ml). A word on this clonotype: Its antigen is as yet unknown. Given a much more abundant clone one base away, this may be a read error.

The CDR3 regions of TCR beta were amplified from RNA transcripts. Carried out on the TCR CDR3, a first-round RT-PCR used the HTBI primer set. TCRdb itself ran the multiplex PCR reads through MiXCR, one entry per CDR3 protein. The sample lists over 650,000 distinct CDR3 sequences, over 15% occurring once. Germline V gene data show CDR1 as SGDLS and CDR2 as YYNGEE. The CDR3 has 13 amino acids. V and J are TRBV9 and TRBJ2-7; D gene ambiguous. The TCR sequence derives from a man younger than 35 with Graves' hyperthyroidism. What was sequenced was blood. The CDR3 bases are TGTGCCAGCGGCGTAGGGCTGACCTACGAGCAGTACTTC. It yields the protein CASGVGLTYEQYF.